This passage covers 29 T cell receptor beta chains from one sample sequenced in a study of T cells in Graves' hyperthyroidism and ophthalmopathy. Amplified TCR beta CDR3 regions derived from RNA transcripts. HTBI primers were employed in a first-round RT-PCR of the TCR CDR3. TCRdb passed the multiplex PCR reads through MiXCR, listing each CDR3 protein once. Altogether under 350,000 distinct CDR3 sequences are present, approximately 22% being singletons, with the ten largest covering less than 65%. Sequencing was done on a sample of blood. These receptors were collected from a woman aged 50 to 60 with Graves' hyperthyroidism.

In this sample, this clonotype turned up many times. The rearrangement joins TRBV3-1 to TRBJ2-1, with TRBD1 matching 7 bases. The CDR3 extends over 14 amino acids. Trimming removed 4 bases from V and 5 bases from J; junction bases left unmatched: 5. The V gene's germline CDR1 is LGHDT and CDR2 YNNKEL (reference sequence). The CDR3 loop reads CASSLGTANNEQFF. The CDR3 nucleotides are TGTGCCAGCAGCCTCGGGACAGCTAACAATGAGCAGTTCTTC.

This clonotype came up many times. The genes are TRBV28 and TRBJ2-3; 7 positions match TRBD2. CDR1 and CDR2 from the germline V gene are MDHEN and SYDVKM. The CDR3 sequence is 17 residues long. Unmatched junction bases numbered 10, after V lost 4 bases and J lost 0 bases. The CDR3, as DNA: TGTGCCAGCAGTTCTCGGACGGGGGGAAAGAGCACAGATACGCAGTATTTT. Translating it yields CASSSRTGGKSTDTQYF. The full variable domain, its missing parts supplied by reference TRBV28 and TRBJ2-3, is DVKVTQSSRYLVKRTGEKVFLECVQDMDHENMFWYRQDPGLGLRLIYFSYDVKMKEKGDIPEGYSVSREKKERFSLILESASTNQTSMYLCASSSRTGGKSTDTQYFGPGTRLTVL.

This clonotype has only a few counts. The chain has TRBV5-1 and TRBJ2-3; D remains unclear. The CDR3 totals 15 residues. Per germline, CDR1 SGHRS and CDR2 YFSETQ. V lost 3 bases and J lost 5, with 16 bases in between. The CDR3 DNA is TGCGCCAGCAGCTCCTCGGGCAGGTGGGGAGATACGCAGTATTTT. Translating it yields CASSSSGRWGDTQYF.

As concerns this clonotype: Possible read error: a much larger clone is one base away. The chain has TRBV12-3 or TRBV12-4 and TRBJ1-1, with D unresolved. V was clipped by 10 bases and J by 1 base, with 7 bases between them. CDR3 size: 11 residues. The CDR3: CANIRNTEAFF. The CDR3 DNA reads TGTGCCAACATCCGGAACACTGAAGCTTTCTTT.

In DNA form, the CDR3 reads TGTGCCAGCTCACCACCGGGGAGGACAGGGAATTCACCCCTCCACTTT. It translates to CASSPPGRTGNSPLHF. The gene calls are TRBV18 and TRBJ1-6; 8 bases agree with TRBD1. Looked up from germline, CDR1 is KGHSH and CDR2 is LQKENI. The length of the CDR3 is 16 residues. V gave up 0 bases and J gave up 7 bases; unmatched junction bases: 5. Variable domain in full (rest from reference TRBV18 and TRBJ1-6): NAGVMQNPRHLVRRRGQEARLRCSPMKGHSHVYWYRQLPEEGLKFMVYLQKENIIDESGMPKERFSAEFPKEGPSILRIQQVVRGDSAAYFCASSPPGRTGNSPLHFGNGTRLTVT.

This clonotype was observed a handful of times. The rearrangement joins TRBV25-1 to TRBJ2-2, with D uncertain. The V end lost 6 bases, the J end lost 1 base, and 9 bases lay between the germline ends. This CDR3 is built from 14 residues. Germline CDR1 and CDR2: MGHDK and SYGVNS. The CDR3 is CASRPGLNTGELFF. The CDR3 DNA sequence: TGTGCCAGCAGGCCGGGTCTGAACACCGGGGAGCTGTTTTTT.

This clonotype was seen a few times. The chain links TRBV5-1 to TRBJ2-7; D gene ambiguous. The CDR3 contains 13 residues. Trimming shortened V by 0 bases and J by 5 bases, and 9 bases separated the two germline ends. Germline CDR1 SGHRS, CDR2 YFSETQ. CDR3 amino acids: CASSLAVRDEQYF. CDR3 sequence (DNA): TGCGCCAGCAGCTTGGCCGTAAGGGACGAGCAGTACTTC.

The J gene is TRBJ1-1, the V gene TRBV3-1; weak D call: TRBD1 (5 bases). With 4 bases removed from V and 8 bases from J, the gap between germline ends came to 17 bases. The CDR3 has 14 amino acids. Germline loops: CDR1 LGHDT, CDR2 YNNKEL (reference sequence). In nucleotides, the CDR3 is TGTGCCAGCAGCCTGGGACTCATACTAGGCGAAGCTTTCTTT. This codes for CASSLGLILGEAFF. Based on the CDR3 plus reference TRBV3-1 and TRBJ1-1, the full variable domain is DTAVSQTPKYLVTQMGNDKSIKCEQNLGHDTMYWYKQDSKKFLKIMFSYNNKELIINETVPNRFSPKSPDKAHLNLHINSLELGDSAVYFCASSLGLILGEAFFGQGTRLTVV.

This clonotype was seen repeatedly, ten times or more. This sequence joins TRBV27 and TRBJ1-1; D is unclear. The CDR3 contains 15 residues. Germline loops: CDR1 MNHEY, CDR2 SMNVEV (reference sequence). V dropped 3 bases and J dropped 0 bases, with 11 bases sitting between them. The CDR3 DNA reads as TGTGCCAGCAGTTTGCAGAGGGCAGTGAACACTGAAGCTTTCTTT. It specifies CASSLQRAVNTEAFF.

This clonotype was observed a handful of times. This chain uses TRBV7-8 with TRBJ1-2, with D hard to call. CDR1 SGHVS and CDR2 FQNEAQ come from the germline V gene. V was clipped by 10 bases and J by 6 bases, with 9 bases between them. This CDR3 is 10 amino acids long. CDR3 coding DNA: TGTGCCACCAAATCGGATGGCTACACCTTC. This sequence encodes CATKSDGYTF.

In its sample, this clonotype was seen many times. The chain employs TRBV2 and TRBJ2-1; 11 nucleotides align to TRBD2. Germline assignment: CDR1 SNHLY and CDR2 FYNNEI. The ends lost 3 bases at V and 5 bases at J; junction bases unmatched: 3. CDR3 size: 15 residues. CDR3 residues: CASSEASGRHNEQFF. For the CDR3, the DNA is TGTGCCAGCAGTGAGGCTAGCGGGAGGCACAATGAGCAGTTCTTC.

This clonotype was recorded at least ten times. The rearrangement links TRBV6-1 to TRBJ2-7, with TRBD1 identical over 7 bases. The trim removed 8 bases at V and 0 bases at J, leaving 4 bases unmatched. Germline assignment: CDR1 MNHNS and CDR2 SASEGT. CDR3 size: 13 residues. CDR3 protein: CASLGTVSYEQYF. The CDR3 region has the DNA TGTGCCAGCCTAGGGACAGTCTCCTACGAGCAGTACTTC.

V gene TRBV11-2 combines with J gene TRBJ2-1; D is uncertain. The CDR3 spans 17 residues. Trimming pared 0 bases from V and 7 bases from J, leaving 19 bases between. Germline lookup yields CDR1 SGHAT and CDR2 FQNNGV. This chain's CDR3 is CASSLDYTSPVLNEQFF. CDR3 DNA: TGTGCCAGCAGCTTAGATTATACGTCGCCAGTGCTAAATGAGCAGTTCTTC.

In this sample, this clonotype turned up many times. This chain uses TRBV2 with TRBJ1-1; 9 nucleotides align to TRBD1. After removal of 6 bases from V and 4 bases from J, the junction contained 9 bases not matched to a gene. The CDR3 contains 15 residues. Germline V CDR1 and CDR2: SNHLY, FYNNEI. The CDR3 spells CASRNRGPGSTEAFF. CDR3 DNA: TGTGCCAGCAGAAACAGGGGGCCAGGTAGCACTGAAGCTTTCTTT.

This clonotype was picked up many times. The rearrangement joins TRBV5-6 to TRBJ2-3; D unclear. From germline, CDR1 is SGHDT and CDR2 YYEEEE. The CDR3 consists of 13 residues. Deletions cut 3 bases from V and 3 bases from J, with 8 bases between. DNA for the CDR3: TGTGCCAGCAGCTCCGTAGGGACAGATACGCAGTATTTT. Translation gives CASSSVGTDTQYF.

This chain joins TRBV4-1 and TRBJ1-1, with D hard to call. The CDR3 is 13 residues long. Germline CDR1 reads MGHRA; CDR2 reads YSYEKL. V was shortened by 0 bases and J by 9 bases, with 11 bases between the two germline ends. The CDR3 coding sequence is TGCGCCAGCAGCCAAGAGTTCCGGGTTCAAGCTTTCTTT. It specifies CASSQEFRVQAFF.

This clonotype was seen many times. The chain employs TRBV4-1 and TRBJ2-3; D gene ambiguous. The V and J ends lost 2 bases and 7 bases respectively, with 7 bases between them. The CDR3 runs 12 residues. Per the germline V gene, CDR1 is MGHRA and CDR2 is YSYEKL. The CDR3 DNA follows: TGCGCCAGCAGCCAAATCGGCTATACGCAGTATTTT. It translates to CASSQIGYTQYF.

This clonotype was recorded many times. The chain employs TRBV5-1 and TRBJ1-1; D unresolved. This CDR3 region has 12 residues. Germline CDR1 SGHRS, CDR2 YFSETQ. The ends were cut back, 1 base at V and 3 bases at J, with 4 bases in the middle. CDR3 coding DNA: TGCGCCAGCAGCTTGTCAGACACTGAAGCTTTCTTT. Amino acids: CASSLSDTEAFF.

This chain connects TRBV18 to TRBJ2-5; 8 positions agree with TRBD2. Trimming took 3 bases from V and 5 from J; bases not matched to a gene: 11. Germline V gene lookup returns CDR1 KGHSH and CDR2 LQKENI. CDR3 length: 16 amino acids. In DNA form, the CDR3 reads TGTGCCAGCTCACCGGGACTAGGGGGAGTCGGCGAGACCCAGTACTTC. Translating gives CASSPGLGGVGETQYF.

The chain links TRBV28 to TRBJ1-4, with a weak D call TRBD1 (5 bases). The CDR3 runs 15 residues. Deletions cut 4 bases from V and 7 bases from J, with 16 bases between. CDR1 is MDHEN, CDR2 SYDVKM, per germline. The CDR3 is CASSYPKQGGEKLFF. CDR3 sequence (DNA): TGTGCCAGCAGTTATCCGAAGCAGGGTGGTGAAAAACTGTTTTTT.

This clonotype was seen only a few times. V is TRBV18 and J is TRBJ2-1; D is possibly TRBD2 (5 bases). CDR1 KGHSH and CDR2 LQKENI come from the germline V gene. The CDR3 has 15 residues. V lost 1 base and J lost 7, with 14 bases in between. In nucleotides, the CDR3 is TGTGCCAGCTCACCACGAACTAGGGATATGAATGAGCAGTTCTTC. This sequence encodes CASSPRTRDMNEQFF.

This chain connects TRBV5-8 to TRBJ2-5; D is ambiguous. The ends were cut back, 1 base at V and 2 bases at J, with 12 bases in the middle. The CDR3 loop spans 15 amino acids. CDR1 and CDR2 from the germline V gene are SGHTS and YDEGEE. The CDR3, as DNA: TGTGCCAGCAGCTTGTCTTCCGGACCTCAAGAGACCCAGTACTTC. This codes for CASSLSSGPQETQYF.

The rearrangement uses TRBV24-1 and TRBJ1-2; D ambiguous. V was pared by 7 bases and J by 8 bases, with 19 bases between. Per germline, CDR1 KGHDR and CDR2 SFDVKD. CDR3 length equals 14 residues. This chain's CDR3 is CATSSSPVSMGYTF. The CDR3 DNA reads TGTGCCACCAGCTCTTCTCCGGTGTCTATGGGCTACACCTTC.

The J gene is TRBJ2-2, the V gene TRBV9; 8 positions match TRBD2. Germline V gene lookup returns CDR1 SGDLS and CDR2 YYNGEE. V lost 4 bases and J lost 6; bases outside the gene matches: 8. This CDR3 is built from 15 residues. In DNA form, the CDR3 reads TGTGCCAGCAGCTCCCTACGGGGGGGCTCCGGGGAGCTGTTTTTT. As protein: CASSSLRGGSGELFF.

This clonotype was recorded many times. V usage is TRBV27 and J usage is TRBJ2-1; D may correspond to TRBD1 or TRBD2 (6 bases each). The CDR3 spans 15 residues. V lost 3 bases to trimming and J lost 7 bases, with 16 bases between them. The germline CDR1 and CDR2 sequences are MNHEY and SMNVEV (reference sequence). Here the CDR3 DNA reads TGTGCCAGCAGTTTTGAGGGGGGCTCTTCTAATGAGCAGTTCTTC. It is translated as CASSFEGGSSNEQFF.

J is TRBJ2-3 and V is TRBV7-2, with 10 bases aligning to TRBD2. Trimming removed 4 bases from V and 5 bases from J; junction bases left unmatched: 6. Germline CDR1 and CDR2: SGHTA and FQGNSA. This CDR3 has 15 residues. The CDR3 protein is CASSWLAGEEDTQYF. In DNA, the CDR3 is TGTGCCAGCAGCTGGCTAGCGGGGGAGGAAGATACGCAGTATTTT.

This clonotype was counted at least ten times. The J gene is TRBJ1-3, the V gene TRBV12-3 or TRBV12-4; no firm D call. V lost 5 bases and J lost 0, with 14 bases in between. The CDR3 length is 16 residues. CDR3 loop: CASSIGRLSSGNTIYF. CDR3 nucleotides: TGTGCCAGCAGTATCGGACGCCTGAGCTCTGGAAACACCATATATTTT.

At least ten counts were recorded for this clonotype. The CDR3 bases are TGTGCCAGCTCAGCTTCGCAGGGGGCGCGGACTGAAGCTTTCTTT. Its protein product is CASSASQGARTEAFF. The chain recombines TRBV18 with TRBJ1-1; 8 bases match TRBD1. The CDR3 runs to 15 residues. With 5 bases clipped from V and 5 bases from J, the junction kept 10 bases outside the gene matches. The germline CDR1 and CDR2 sequences are KGHSH and LQKENI.

This clonotype appeared a few times. The chain couples TRBV6-1 to TRBJ2-1, with D possibly matching TRBD1 (5 bases). CDR3 size: 15 residues. Trimming shortened V by 6 bases and J by 5 bases, and 17 bases separated the two germline ends. In germline, CDR1 is MNHNS, CDR2 SASEGT. CDR3 in amino acids: CASRAQGRSHNEQFF. The CDR3 nucleotides are TGTGCCAGCAGGGCGCAGGGTCGCAGCCACAATGAGCAGTTCTTC.